The rows below give T cell receptor beta chains drawn from one sample of a study of regulatory T cells in long-lasting Graves disease. One entry per CDR3 protein, called by TCRdb with MiXCR from the multiplex PCR reads. Of hundreds of thousands of distinct CDR3 sequences in the sample, approximately 15% were seen once. These data were also filed under a second study, of T cells in Graves' hyperthyroidism and ophthalmopathy.

The specimen was peripheral blood mononuclear cells (PBMCs), collected at new diagnosis, from a patient treated with antithyroid drugs. These receptors were collected from a man aged 35 to 55 with Graves disease. The CDR3 runs from the conserved cysteine through the conserved F or W. The D gene is left open where the match is weak. Not every row has a clone size; where given, it reads once, few, many or a size class.

many	TRBJ2-5	TRBD1	TRBV14	TGTGCCAGCAGCCTTCACCGACAGGGTGAGACCCAGTACTTC	CASSLHRQGETQYF
few	TRBJ2-1	TRBD2	TRBV4-3	TGCGCCAGCAGCCGGCTAGCGGGAGGTGAGCAGTTCTTC	CASSRLAGGEQFF
-	TRBJ2-3	TRBD2	TRBV28	TGTGCCAGCAGTGGCTTCCCGCTAGCGGGGGGCGTGGATGAGCAGTATTTT	CASSGFPLAGGVDEQYF
many	TRBJ2-3	-	TRBV5-1	TGCGCCAGCAGTCTTGAAGGGGGTTCATCCGATACGCAGTATTTT	CASSLEGGSSDTQYF
many	TRBJ1-2	TRBD1	TRBV7-2	TGTGCCAGCAGGCGACAATGGGGACAGGGGGCTGACTATGGCTACACCTTC	CASRRQWGQGADYGYTF
-	TRBJ2-3	-	TRBV12-3/TRBV12-4	TGTGCCAGCAGCGCCAGCCCTAGGGATACGCAGTATTTT	CASSASPRDTQYF
few	TRBJ2-5	-	TRBV2	TGTGCCAGCAGTGAAAGTGAGACCCAGTACTTC	CASSESETQYF
many	TRBJ2-7	TRBD1	TRBV11-1	TGTGCCAGCAGCAAAGGACAGGGAAGGGACGAGCAGTACTTC	CASSKGQGRDEQYF
few	TRBJ2-2	-	TRBV4-2	TGTGCCAGCAGCTTACGGGCGGGGACGAACACCGGGGAGCTGTTTTTT	CASSLRAGTNTGELFF
many	TRBJ2-2	-	TRBV7-9	TGTGCCAGCAGCTTAGTGCACACCGGGGAGCTGTTTTTT	CASSLVHTGELFF
many	TRBJ2-1	-	TRBV28	TGTGCCAGCAGAGTGCACAATGAGCAGTTCTTC	CASRVHNEQFF
few	TRBJ2-5	-	TRBV20-1	TGCAGTGCTAGAGATTCAGGCAGCGTCCAAGAGACCCAGTACTTC	CSARDSGSVQETQYF
few	TRBJ1-1	-	TRBV10-3	TGTGCCATCAGTGACTGGGGAATCACTGAAGCTTTCTTT	CAISDWGITEAFF
many	TRBJ2-5	-	TRBV5-1	TGCGCCAGCAGCTTCAGGGGATACGAGACCCAGTACTTC	CASSFRGYETQYF
few	TRBJ1-1	-	TRBV2	TGTGCCAGCAATAGGGTGAACACTGAAGCTTTCTTT	CASNRVNTEAFF
-	TRBJ2-1	TRBD2	TRBV7-2	TGTGCCAGCAGCATACTAGCGGGGATATACAATGAGCAGTTCTTC	CASSILAGIYNEQFF
many	TRBJ2-4	-	TRBV7-9	TGTGCCAGCAGCCCCGGTATAGCCAAAAACATTCAGTACTTC	CASSPGIAKNIQYF
-	TRBJ2-7	-	TRBV29-1	TGCAGCGTTGTTAGGGATGCCTACGAGCAGTACTTC	CSVVRDAYEQYF
many	TRBJ1-1	TRBD1	TRBV18	TGTGCCAGCTCACTAAGACAGGGATCGATTGAAGCTTTCTTT	CASSLRQGSIEAFF
few	TRBJ2-2	-	TRBV5-1	TGCGCCAGCAGCCCACAGGCCTACACCGGGGAGCTGTTTTTT	CASSPQAYTGELFF
many	TRBJ2-1	-	TRBV11-2	TGTGCCAGCAGCATAGGGGGGCTATACAATGAGCAGTTCTTC	CASSIGGLYNEQFF
many	TRBJ2-2	-	TRBV27	TGTGCCAGCAGTTTATCTAGGGGCGGGGAGCTGTTTTTT	CASSLSRGGELFF
many	TRBJ1-6	TRBD1	TRBV28	TGTGCCAAAACGAGCAGGACAGGGAGTACTCCACCCCTCCACTTT	CAKTSRTGSTPPLHF
-	TRBJ1-3	TRBD1	TRBV5-1	TGCGCCAGCAGCCGAATCGGGACAGCTGGAAACACCATATATTTT	CASSRIGTAGNTIYF
many	TRBJ2-5	TRBD1	TRBV29-1	TGCAGCGTTGAAGATTGGGGTGGGACAGGGCGGGGGGAGACCCAGTACTTC	CSVEDWGGTGRGETQYF
many	TRBJ1-4	-	TRBV19	TGTGCCAGTCGCCCGGTACAGGGTCGCGAAAAACTGTTTTTT	CASRPVQGREKLFF
many	TRBJ2-2	TRBD1	TRBV7-7	TGTGCCAGCAGCTTAGACAGGGGCACCGGGGAGCTGTTTTTT	CASSLDRGTGELFF
many	TRBJ2-3	-	TRBV3-1	TGTGCCAGCAGCCAACAAGGCACAGATACGCAGTATTTT	CASSQQGTDTQYF
many	TRBJ2-5	TRBD2	TRBV4-3	TGCGCCAGCAGCCCCTCCGGGGCTAGCGGGGGTTGGGAGACCCAGTACTTC	CASSPSGASGGWETQYF
few	TRBJ2-5	-	TRBV7-9	TGTGCCAGCAGCTTACCAAATGGTCCCCAAGAGACCCAGTACTTC	CASSLPNGPQETQYF
many	TRBJ1-1	-	TRBV6-5	TGTGCCAGCAGTTATCAACAGGGAGTGAACACTGAAGCTTTCTTT	CASSYQQGVNTEAFF
many	TRBJ2-7	-	TRBV12-3/TRBV12-4	TGTGCCAGCAGTGAGGGGCTTAGGGACTCCTACGAGCAGTACTTC	CASSEGLRDSYEQYF
-	TRBJ2-1	-	TRBV7-9	TGTGCCAGCAGCCTGCTGACGACAGGAGGCTACAATGAGCAGTTCTTC	CASSLLTTGGYNEQFF
-	TRBJ1-2	-	TRBV7-6	TGTGCCAGCAGCTTCGGTGACAGGTTCGATTATGGCTACACCTTC	CASSFGDRFDYGYTF
many	TRBJ1-1	-	TRBV20-1	TGCAGTGCTGGACACAGGGTGAACACTGAAGCTTTCTTT	CSAGHRVNTEAFF
many	TRBJ1-4	-	TRBV2	TGTGCCAGCACCACGGACGGATTTAATGGGGGACTGTTTTTT	CASTTDGFNGGLFF
many	TRBJ2-3	-	TRBV27	TGTGCCAGCCGGTGGGGTATCACAGATACGCAGTATTTT	CASRWGITDTQYF
many	TRBJ2-3	TRBD1	TRBV11-2	TGTGCCAGCAGTCGCAGGGGGCGCACAGATACGCAGTATTTT	CASSRRGRTDTQYF
many	TRBJ2-2	-	TRBV5-1	TGCGCCAGCAGCTCGCCCGGGGAGCTGTTTTTT	CASSSPGELFF
many	TRBJ2-3	TRBD2	TRBV5-1	TGCGCCAGCAGCTTGGAAAGGGAGGGGGATACGCAGTATTTT	CASSLEREGDTQYF
many	TRBJ1-5	-	TRBV6-2/TRBV6-3	TGTGCCAGCAGTTACACGCTTCCGGGGGGCCGCAATCAGCCCCAGCATTTT	CASSYTLPGGRNQPQHF
-	TRBJ1-6	-	TRBV6-2/TRBV6-3	TGTGCCAGCAGTTTCCGGGGCCTGAACGGTTCACCCCTCCACTTT	CASSFRGLNGSPLHF
few	TRBJ2-2	-	TRBV24-1	TGTGCCACCAGTGATTTGCCGGGCAGGGGAAAAACCGGGGAGCTGTTTTTT	CATSDLPGRGKTGELFF
many	TRBJ2-1	TRBD2	TRBV6-5	TGTGCCAGCAGTTACGCGGGGGGGAGGAATGAGCAGTTCTTC	CASSYAGGRNEQFF
few	TRBJ1-1	TRBD1	TRBV19	TGTGCCAGTAGTCCCCTCTTTTGGGACAGGGTGCGGGGGACTGAAGCTTTCTTT	CASSPLFWDRVRGTEAFF
-	TRBJ1-2	-	TRBV29-1	TGCAGCGTTGTATCGACGAAGGCCCAGGGGTGGTATGGCTACACCTTC	CSVVSTKAQGWYGYTF
-	TRBJ2-7	-	TRBV5-6	TGTGCCAGCAGCTTGGGCCACCGGACGGCCGAGCAGTACTTC	CASSLGHRTAEQYF
many	TRBJ2-5	-	TRBV18	TGTGCCAGCTCACCGGTAGTCCGGGGCCGGGAGACCCAGTACTTC	CASSPVVRGRETQYF
few	TRBJ1-2	-	TRBV7-3	TGTGCCAGCAGCTCCCCAGTCGATTGGGGCTACACCTTC	CASSSPVDWGYTF
many	TRBJ2-3	TRBD2	TRBV7-9	TGTGCCAGCAGCTCGATCTCGACTAGCGGGGGGGTCACAGATACGCAGTATTTT	CASSSISTSGGVTDTQYF
many	TRBJ1-5	TRBD1	TRBV27	TGTGCCAGCAGCCAAATGGGACAGATACAGCCCCAGCATTTT	CASSQMGQIQPQHF
-	TRBJ2-2	-	TRBV11-2	TGTGCCAGCAGCTTAATCCGGCGACCCGGGGAGCTGTTTTTT	CASSLIRRPGELFF
-	TRBJ2-1	-	TRBV18	TGTGCCAGCCCGGGAACTAGGAGCTCCTACAATGAGCAGTTCTTC	CASPGTRSSYNEQFF